These 23 T cell receptor beta chains were sequenced from one sample in a study of cytomegalovirus exposure and HLA in healthy donors. The PCR had 60 Vbeta and 13 Jbeta primers. TCRdb keeps only in-frame clones here, not all; method: immunoSEQ multiplex PCR. The table lists approximately 160,000 clones, more than 75% of them singletons, with under 1% in the top ten. Sequenced input: PBMCs. Every receptor here comes from a girl aged 2-15 years in good health and CMV-seropositive.

The chain combines TRBV4-1 with TRBJ1-1; 7 bases are shared with TRBD1. Germline loops: CDR1 MGHRA, CDR2 YSYEKL. The trim removed 4 bases at V and 1 base at J, leaving 3 bases unmatched. CDR3 length equals 14 residues. The CDR3 DNA is TGCGCCAGCAGCCCGGACAGGTGGAACACTGAAGCTTTCTTT. It specifies CASSPDRWNTEAFF.

The rearrangement uses TRBV5-5 and TRBJ1-5, with 8 bases lining up with TRBD1. CDR1 and CDR2 from the germline V gene are SGHKS and YYEKEE (reference sequence). The V gene end was trimmed by 0 bases and the J gene end by 2 bases; junction bases not matched to a gene: 7. This CDR3 region has 17 residues. The CDR3 here is CASSLAWTGRRNQPQHF. Written as DNA, the CDR3 is TGTGCCAGCAGCTTGGCCTGGACAGGGAGGCGCAATCAGCCCCAGCATTTT.

The V gene is TRBV28, the J gene TRBJ2-5, with 7 bases aligning to TRBD2. Germline trimming cut 3 bases from V and 1 base from J; bases unmatched to any gene: 5. The CDR3 is made up of 15 amino acids. Germline V gives CDR1 MDHEN, CDR2 SYDVKM. For the CDR3, the DNA is TGTGCCAGCAGTTTGAGGGGAGGGGTCCAAGAGACCCAGTACTTC. It codes for CASSLRGGVQETQYF.

This chain uses TRBV2 with TRBJ2-4; D unresolved. The V gene lost 0 bases and the J gene lost 8 bases, with 11 bases spanning the gap. This CDR3 comprises 14 residues. CDR1 SNHLY and CDR2 FYNNEI come from the germline V gene. In DNA, the CDR3 is TGTGCCAGCAGTGAAGCCACACAGAACGACATTCAGTACTTC. Its translation: CASSEATQNDIQYF.

In DNA form, the CDR3 reads TGTGCCAGCAGTTCCTCGGGACACCAGAACACTGAAGCTTTCTTT. Its protein is CASSSSGHQNTEAFF. The V and J genes are TRBV28 and TRBJ1-1; D possibly corresponds to TRBD1 (6 bases). The CDR3 spans 15 residues. Trimming removed 4 bases at V and 1 base at J, with 13 bases between. Germline loops: CDR1 MDHEN, CDR2 SYDVKM. Using reference TRBV28 and TRBJ1-1 for the parts outside the CDR3, the full variable domain is DVKVTQSSRYLVKRTGEKVFLECVQDMDHENMFWYRQDPGLGLRLIYFSYDVKMKEKGDIPEGYSVSREKKERFSLILESASTNQTSMYLCASSSSGHQNTEAFFGQGTRLTVV.

V gene TRBV6-1 combines with J gene TRBJ1-4; 9 bases agree with TRBD1. Trimming cost V 4 bases and J 8 bases; bases outside gene matches: 8. Germline values: CDR1 MNHNS, CDR2 SASEGT. This CDR3 is built from 15 residues. DNA of the CDR3: TGTGCCAGCAGTGGGGGACAGGGACTATTAGAAAAACTGTTTTTT. Its translation: CASSGGQGLLEKLFF.

The table lists this clone with a few counts. The chain recombines TRBV5-4 with TRBJ1-1; D is unclear. V was cut by 4 bases and J by 4 bases, with 14 bases left in between. Germline values: CDR1 SGHNT, CDR2 YYREEE (reference sequence). This CDR3 contains 14 residues. CDR3 coding DNA: TGTGCCAGCAGCACGGCGGCGGGTTTCACTGAAGCTTTCTTT. This encodes CASSTAAGFTEAFF.

CDR3 residues: CASTRPEGPASAGANVLTF. Here the CDR3 DNA reads TGTGCCAGCACCCGCCCGGAGGGCCCCGCTTCTGCTGGGGCCAACGTCCTGACTTTC. The gene calls are TRBV28 and TRBJ2-6, with D tentatively TRBD2 (6 bases). Germline assignment: CDR1 MDHEN and CDR2 SYDVKM. Trimming stripped 7 bases from V and 2 bases from J, with 24 bases between. CDR3 size: 19 residues.

The chain joins TRBV10-3 to TRBJ2-7; 8 bases are shared with TRBD2. Per the germline V gene, CDR1 is ENHRY and CDR2 is SYGVKD. This CDR3 contains 16 residues. Losses at the gene ends were 8 bases for V and 0 bases for J; bases not matched to a gene: 12. DNA for the CDR3: TGTGCCATCTCCCACCCGTCTAGCGGGCACTCCTACGAGCAGTACTTC. Its translation is CAISHPSSGHSYEQYF.

This chain uses TRBV29-1 with TRBJ2-7; a possible D gene is TRBD2 (5 bases). Germline V CDR1 and CDR2: SQVTM, ANQGSEA. Trimming took off 0 bases at V and 0 bases at J, with 9 bases between the two ends. The CDR3 is 14 residues long. The CDR3 region is CSVEDTSLSYEQYF. In DNA form, the CDR3 reads TGCAGCGTTGAAGACACTAGTCTCTCCTACGAGCAGTACTTC.

This chain connects TRBV30 to TRBJ2-7, with 13 bases aligning to TRBD2. The CDR3 extends over 16 amino acids. Germline V gene data show CDR1 as GTSNPN and CDR2 as SVGIG (reference sequence). Trimming at V came to 4 bases and at J to 3 bases, leaving 9 bases not matched to a gene. CDR3 region: CAWTQPRTSGSYEQYF. Here the CDR3 DNA reads TGTGCCTGGACCCAACCCCGGACTAGCGGGAGCTACGAGCAGTACTTC.

Concerning this clone itself: A junction end diverges from the germline sequence, so it may reflect a read error. The chain has TRBV7-9 and TRBJ2-1, with D possibly TRBD1 on 5 matching bases. Germline V gives CDR1 SEHNR, CDR2 FQNEAQ (reference sequence). This CDR3 has 14 residues. The CDR3 DNA sequence: TGTTCCAGCAGCTTAGAGGAAGGGGCAAATGAGCAGTTCTTC. Translation: CSSSLEEGANEQFF. Drawing the rest from reference TRBV7-9 and TRBJ2-1, the complete variable domain is DTGVSQNPRHKITKRGQNVTFRCDPISEHNRLYWYRQTLGQGPEFLTYFQNEAQLEKSRLLSDRFSAERPKGSFSTLEIQRTEQGDSAMYLCSSSLEEGANEQFFGPGTRLTVL.

This clone was detected once. The rearrangement joins TRBV28 to TRBJ2-1; D possibly corresponds to TRBD1 (6 bases). CDR3 length equals 14 residues. Trimming removed 5 bases from V and 5 bases from J, with 13 bases in between. CDR1 MDHEN and CDR2 SYDVKM come from the germline V gene. Written as DNA, the CDR3 is TGTGCCAGCAGTCCGGCAGGGGCAGACAATGAGCAGTTCTTC. It specifies CASSPAGADNEQFF. Variable domain in full (rest from reference TRBV28 and TRBJ2-1): DVKVTQSSRYLVKRTGEKVFLECVQDMDHENMFWYRQDPGLGLRLIYFSYDVKMKEKGDIPEGYSVSREKKERFSLILESASTNQTSMYLCASSPAGADNEQFFGPGTRLTVL.

V gene TRBV6-6 combines with J gene TRBJ1-6; TRBD1 matches 7 bases. Germline assignment: CDR1 MNHNY and CDR2 SVGAGI (reference sequence). V lost 6 bases and J lost 9; bases outside the gene matches: 5. This CDR3 has 13 amino acids. The CDR3 sequence: CASRRGQPSPLHF. Here the CDR3 DNA reads TGTGCCAGCAGGCGGGGACAGCCTTCACCCCTCCACTTT.

The rearrangement uses TRBV27 and TRBJ2-7; 11 bases map to TRBD1. In germline, CDR1 is MNHEY, CDR2 SMNVEV (reference sequence). This CDR3 contains 16 residues. V shed 7 bases and J 3 bases; nucleotides not matched to a gene: 11. The CDR3 DNA follows: TGTGCCAGCACCAGAATCGGGGGGACAGGGGGCTACGAGCAGTACTTC. This gives the protein CASTRIGGTGGYEQYF.

CDR3 nucleotides: TGCGCCAGCAAGCGGATCAGCGGGACCCAAGAGACCCAGTACTTC. Encoded protein: CASKRISGTQETQYF. This chain joins TRBV5-1 and TRBJ2-5; 7 nucleotides align to TRBD2. Germline lookup yields CDR1 SGHRS and CDR2 YFSETQ. CDR3 length equals 15 residues. The V and J ends lost 6 bases and 1 base, in that order; junction bases with no gene match: 9.

The V gene is TRBV7-9, the J gene TRBJ1-1, with TRBD1 identical over 9 bases. Germline V gives CDR1 SEHNR, CDR2 FQNEAQ (reference sequence). The V gene end was trimmed by 5 bases and the J gene end by 1 base; junction bases not matched to a gene: 2. The CDR3 loop spans 14 amino acids. CDR3 region: CASSPTGGNTEAFF. The CDR3 bases are TGTGCCAGCAGCCCGACAGGGGGGAACACTGAAGCTTTCTTT.

This clone was found once. This chain connects TRBV6-5 to TRBJ1-4, with TRBD1 matching over 9 bases. The CDR3 runs to 12 residues. V lost 2 bases, J lost 11 bases, and 0 bases stayed unmatched. CDR1 is MNHEY, CDR2 SVGAGI, per germline. CDR3 DNA sequence: TGTGCCAGCAGTTACGGGACAGGGAAACTGTTTTTT. This sequence encodes CASSYGTGKLFF.

This chain connects TRBV28 to TRBJ2-7; 9 nucleotides line up with TRBD2. V lost 2 bases and J lost 7; bases outside the gene matches: 3. CDR3 length equals 13 residues. Germline CDR1 and CDR2: MDHEN and SYDVKM. In DNA form, the CDR3 reads TGTGCCAGCAGTTTAGCGGGAGGGGGAGAGCAGTACTTC. It encodes CASSLAGGGEQYF.

The sample holds one count of this clone. The chain is built from TRBV30 and TRBJ2-2; weak D call: TRBD2 (6 bases). The germline gives CDR1 GTSNPN, CDR2 SVGIG (reference sequence). V lost 0 bases and J lost 6, with 11 bases in between. CDR3 size: 14 residues. The DNA for the CDR3 is TGTGCCTGGAGTGTAGGGCGGGGATCCGGGGAGCTGTTTTTT. Its translation: CAWSVGRGSGELFF. Full variable domain (outside the CDR3, taken from reference TRBV30 and TRBJ2-2): SQTIHQWPATLVQPVGSPLSLECTVEGTSNPNLYWYRQAAGRGLQLLFYSVGIGQISSEVPQNLSASRPQDRQFILSSKKLLLSDSGFYLCAWSVGRGSGELFFGEGSRLTVL.

J is TRBJ2-5 and V is TRBV29-1; D remains unclear. The V gene's germline CDR1 is SQVTM and CDR2 ANQGSEA. There are 10 residues in the CDR3. V lost 6 bases, J lost 4 bases, and 6 bases lay in between. CDR3 nucleotide sequence: TGCAGCGTGCACGGAGAGACCCAGTACTTC. Protein: CSVHGETQYF.

The CDR3 DNA reads TGCGCCAGCAGCGGGACTAGTCCGAACACCGGGGAGCTGTTTTTT. Protein product: CASSGTSPNTGELFF. This rearrangement joins TRBV5-1 to TRBJ2-2, with 8 bases that match TRBD2. The CDR3 totals 15 residues. J lost 0 bases, V lost 4 bases, and 2 bases had no gene match. The germline gives CDR1 SGHRS, CDR2 YFSETQ. Full variable domain (remainder filled in from reference TRBV5-1 and TRBJ2-2): KAGVTQTPRYLIKTRGQQVTLSCSPISGHRSVSWYQQTPGQGLQFLFEYFSETQRNKGNFPGRFSGRQFSNSRSEMNVSTLELGDSALYLCASSGTSPNTGELFFGEGSRLTVL.

CDR3 loop: CASTLGGTTDEQYF. The CDR3 DNA reads TGTGCCAGCACCCTTGGGGGGACTACAGACGAGCAGTACTTC. This chain links TRBV7-2 with TRBJ2-7; 7 nucleotides agree with TRBD2. V was pared by 7 bases and J by 5 bases, with 11 bases of the junction left unmatched. The CDR3 spans 14 residues. Germline values: CDR1 SGHTA, CDR2 FQGNSA.